This T cell receptor beta chain was observed in a study of cytomegalovirus exposure and HLA in healthy donors. Study outcomes and limitations: Some segments of the V type, notably TRBV6-2 and TRBV6-3, were excluded as indistinguishable. In a later analysis, V- and J-gene trimming of beta chains associated with a DCLRE1C missense variant, replicated independently. Available immune exposure information was restricted to CMV serostatus only. Prediction of most subjects' HLA-A and HLA-B alleles by TCR beta sequences was reportedly accurate.

This PCR relied on a set of 60 Vbeta primers and 13 Jbeta primers. Sequencing used immunoSEQ multiplex PCR; TCRdb keeps in-frame clones, though not all of them. The sample holds over 100,000 clones, 70% seen once. The germline gives CDR1 SGHRS, CDR2 YFSETQ. Trimming shortened V by 0 bases and J by 0 bases, and 6 bases separated the two germline ends. This CDR3 is 14 amino acids long. A word on this clone: Antigen specificity is unknown.

Sequenced material: PBMCs. V is TRBV5-1 and J is TRBJ2-5; D unclear. This TCR was sampled from a young man in good health and CMV-seropositive. The CDR3 here is CASSLEAYQETQYF. In DNA, the CDR3 is TGCGCCAGCAGCTTGGAAGCCTACCAAGAGACCCAGTACTTC.